Sequencing of this T cell receptor (beta chain) was carried out in a study of post-analysis software for immune sequencing data. Trimming cost V 6 bases and J 3 bases; bases outside gene matches: 4. This CDR3 is 12 amino acids long. Germline-derived CDR1 and CDR2 are DFQATT and SNEGSKA (reference sequence). Built from TCR beta cDNA, the libraries had unique molecular identifiers in them. Via MiXCR, TCRdb re-called the PCR reads, giving one row per CDR3 protein. The sample yields hundreds of thousands of distinct CDR3 sequences, 25% to 30% seen once. Study-level findings and limits: In patients, TRBV5-6, TRBV5-1 and TRBV20-1 belonged to roughly five TRBV segments found more frequently than in controls. Controls had significantly higher normalized Chao1 diversity than multiple sclerosis patients.

To note about this clonotype: Its antigen is currently unknown.

The material sequenced was blood. The clonotype was recovered from a girl aged 5-17 years with multiple sclerosis. The chain employs TRBV20-1 and TRBJ2-7; 8 nucleotides match TRBD1. The CDR3 DNA follows: TGCAGTGCGACAGGGACAGGCTACGAGCAGTACTTC. It is translated as CSATGTGYEQYF.